These T cell receptor beta chains were read from a single sample in a study of T cells in Graves' hyperthyroidism and ophthalmopathy. TCRdb re-called the multiplex PCR reads through MiXCR, storing one row per CDR3 protein. The sample lists around 430,000 distinct CDR3 sequences, more than 12% occurring once. Material for sequencing was blood. These receptors were taken from a young woman with Graves' hyperthyroidism. CDR3s include the opening cysteine and the closing phenylalanine or tryptophan. D genes are given only for firm matches. Clone size is not always given. Where it is, it says once, few, many or a class for expanded clones.

clone size	V gene	J gene	D gene	CDR3 length	CDR3 DNA	CDR3 protein
once	TRBV11-2	TRBJ2-1	NA	14	TGTGCCAGCAGCTTAAGGGTCTCCTACAATGAGCAGTTCTTC	CASSLRVSYNEQFF
NA	TRBV5-1	TRBJ2-1	TRBD2	15	TGCGCCAGCAGCATTAGCGGGAGCTCCCTCAATGAGCAGTTCTTC	CASSISGSSLNEQFF
NA	TRBV19	TRBJ2-2	TRBD2	16	TGTGCCAGTAGTATTGAACTAGCGGGCTACACCGGGGAGCTGTTTTTT	CASSIELAGYTGELFF
many	TRBV19	TRBJ2-7	NA	15	TGTGCCAGTAGTATATCAGGGGCTAGGGCCCACGAGCAGTACTTC	CASSISGARAHEQYF
NA	TRBV30	TRBJ2-7	TRBD2	14	TGTGCCTGGAGTGTGGCTAGCGGGACCTACGAGCAGTACTTC	CAWSVASGTYEQYF
few	TRBV5-1	TRBJ2-7	TRBD1	16	TGCGCCAGCAGCTCAAGCGCCGGGACAGGCTCCTACGAGCAGTACTTC	CASSSSAGTGSYEQYF
NA	TRBV16	TRBJ1-4	NA	15	TGTGCCAGCAGCCCGCAACAAGGGGATATTGAAAAACTGTTTTTT	CASSPQQGDIEKLFF
NA	TRBV28	TRBJ1-4	NA	14	TGTGCCAGCACCCACAGAGGGTGGGGTGAAAAACTGTTTTTT	CASTHRGWGEKLFF
many	TRBV20-1	TRBJ2-7	NA	13	TGCTCCACCCGACGACAGGGAGGGGGCGAGCAGTACTTC	CSTRRQGGGEQYF
many	TRBV12-3/TRBV12-4	TRBJ2-1	NA	15	TGTGCCAGCAGCCGAGCGGCCACGTCGTACAATGAGCAGTTCTTC	CASSRAATSYNEQFF
many	TRBV12-3/TRBV12-4	TRBJ1-1	NA	12	TGTGCCAGCAGTTTAGGAGGGGCTGAAGCTTTCTTT	CASSLGGAEAFF
NA	TRBV6-1	TRBJ2-3	NA	13	TGTGCCAGCAGTCGGGCTAGCACAGATACGCAGTATTTT	CASSRASTDTQYF
NA	TRBV7-2	TRBJ2-2	TRBD2	16	TGTGCCAGCAGCTTAGAGTCTAGCGGGAGCCCCGGGGAGCTGTTTTTT	CASSLESSGSPGELFF
NA	TRBV4-2	TRBJ2-2	TRBD2	17	TGTGCCAGCAGCGGGCTAGCGGGAGGGCCTGACACCGGGGAGCTGTTTTTT	CASSGLAGGPDTGELFF
NA	TRBV28	TRBJ2-7	NA	14	TGTGCCAGCAGTGCCCGACAGGTTGGAAACGAGCAGTACTTC	CASSARQVGNEQYF
many	TRBV18	TRBJ2-3	TRBD2	15	TGTGCCAGCTCACCAACTAGCGGGATTTTGAATACGCAGTATTTT	CASSPTSGILNTQYF
many	TRBV20-1	TRBJ1-5	NA	14	TGCAGTGCTGGAGAAAAGACCACCAGGTTGCCCCAGCATTTT	CSAGEKTTRLPQHF
NA	TRBV5-1	TRBJ1-2	NA	15	TGCGCCAGCAGCTTACCAGGAGCCTACAACTATGGCTACACCTTC	CASSLPGAYNYGYTF
NA	TRBV20-1	TRBJ1-4	NA	13	TGCAGTGCTAGAGGTTCCCTAGGAGAAAAACTGTTTTTT	CSARGSLGEKLFF
NA	TRBV18	TRBJ2-2	TRBD1	14	TGTGCCAGCTCCCGGGACAGGGATGGCGGGGAGCTGTTTTTT	CASSRDRDGGELFF
many	TRBV28	TRBJ1-2	TRBD1	13	TGTGCCAGCAGTTTCGGGACAGGCTATGGCTACACCTTC	CASSFGTGYGYTF
many	TRBV27	TRBJ2-1	TRBD1	19	TGTGCCAGCAGTCGTTGGACAGGGGTCGGTCCGAGCTCCTACAATGAGCAGTTCTTC	CASSRWTGVGPSSYNEQFF
NA	TRBV6-1	TRBJ2-3	TRBD1	15	TGTGCCAGCAGCCGGGCGGGACAGGGGGCAGATACGCAGTATTTT	CASSRAGQGADTQYF
NA	TRBV14	TRBJ1-1	NA	18	TGTGCCAGCAGCCAAGAGAGCTGGAGGGTAAGAATGAACACTGAAGCTTTCTTT	CASSQESWRVRMNTEAFF
many	TRBV3-1	TRBJ2-7	TRBD2	14	TGTGCCAGCAGCGGCGCGGGAGGCCCCTACGAGCAGTACTTC	CASSGAGGPYEQYF
few	TRBV30	TRBJ1-1	NA	14	TGTGCCTGGAGTGACCCGGGGCGGAACACTGAAGCTTTCTTT	CAWSDPGRNTEAFF
few	TRBV12-3/TRBV12-4	TRBJ2-1	NA	13	TGTGCCAGCACTCTCGACAGGTACAATGAGCAGTTCTTC	CASTLDRYNEQFF
NA	TRBV6-2/TRBV6-3	TRBJ1-4	NA	14	TGTGCCAGCAGTATATATGCAACTAATGAAAAACTGTTTTTT	CASSIYATNEKLFF
many	TRBV5-1	TRBJ2-5	TRBD2	15	TGCGCCAGCAGCTACTCTAGCGGGGTTCAAGAGACCCAGTACTTC	CASSYSSGVQETQYF
few	TRBV5-8	TRBJ2-5	TRBD2	17	TGTGCCAGCAGTCCGCCGGGTAGCGGGGGATTTCAAGAGACCCAGTACTTC	CASSPPGSGGFQETQYF
NA	TRBV20-1	TRBJ2-7	NA	18	TGCAGTGCTAGAGATTCCCAGGCACGTCCCGAGAAGGCCTACGAGCAGTACTTC	CSARDSQARPEKAYEQYF
many	TRBV20-1	TRBJ2-5	TRBD2	14	TGCAGTCCCAGGATGCGGGAGGGCCTTAAGACCCAGTACTTC	CSPRMREGLKTQYF
few	TRBV6-2/TRBV6-3	TRBJ2-7	TRBD2	16	TGTGCCAGCAGTGACCGACTAGCGGGAGGGCTCCACGAGCAGTACTTC	CASSDRLAGGLHEQYF
NA	TRBV27	TRBJ2-7	TRBD1	15	TGTGCCAGCAGTTTGCATGGGGACAGCACCTACGAGCAGTACTTC	CASSLHGDSTYEQYF
many	TRBV2	TRBJ2-1	TRBD1	16	TGTGCCAGCGAGGCGGGGACAGGGGCGTTCTACAATGAGCAGTTCTTC	CASEAGTGAFYNEQFF
many	TRBV20-1	TRBJ2-7	NA	12	TGCAGTGCTAGATTCAGGATCGGAGAGCAGTACTTC	CSARFRIGEQYF
many	TRBV20-1	TRBJ2-3	TRBD2	16	TGCAGTGCTAGGGGACTAGCGGGATGGAGCACAGATACGCAGTATTTT	CSARGLAGWSTDTQYF
medium-sized	TRBV11-2	TRBJ2-5	NA	16	TGTGCCAGCAGTTCTACTCTAGGGCAATTAGGGGAGACCCAGTACTTC	CASSSTLGQLGETQYF
NA	TRBV19	TRBJ1-2	TRBD1	12	TGTGCCATCCTGACAGGGAAGGATGGCTACACCTTC	CAILTGKDGYTF
NA	TRBV10-3	TRBJ2-3	TRBD2	14	TGTGCCAGCACCGGGACTAGCGACACAGATACGCAGTATTTT	CASTGTSDTDTQYF
NA	TRBV4-2	TRBJ2-1	TRBD2	16	TGTGCCAGCAGCCAAAACTTAGCGGGGAGCTACAATGAGCAGTTCTTC	CASSQNLAGSYNEQFF
many	TRBV7-2	TRBJ2-3	TRBD2	16	TGTGCCAGCAGCTTAAACCTACTAGCGGGGGGGGATACGCAGTATTTT	CASSLNLLAGGDTQYF
NA	TRBV9	TRBJ1-1	TRBD1	16	TGTGCCAGCAGCCCCCCCGCCAGGGGGCCGATCACTGAAGCTTTCTTT	CASSPPARGPITEAFF
NA	TRBV7-9	TRBJ1-5	NA	15	TGTGCCAGCAGCTCATCGACAGTGACCAATCAGCCCCAGCATTTT	CASSSSTVTNQPQHF
NA	TRBV20-1	TRBJ2-7	TRBD1	12	TGCAGTGCTACAGGACAGGGTGGGGAGCAGTACTTC	CSATGQGGEQYF
NA	TRBV10-2	TRBJ1-2	NA	14	TGCGACAGCAGCCAAGTAAGGTCGGCCTATGGCTACACCTTC	CDSSQVRSAYGYTF